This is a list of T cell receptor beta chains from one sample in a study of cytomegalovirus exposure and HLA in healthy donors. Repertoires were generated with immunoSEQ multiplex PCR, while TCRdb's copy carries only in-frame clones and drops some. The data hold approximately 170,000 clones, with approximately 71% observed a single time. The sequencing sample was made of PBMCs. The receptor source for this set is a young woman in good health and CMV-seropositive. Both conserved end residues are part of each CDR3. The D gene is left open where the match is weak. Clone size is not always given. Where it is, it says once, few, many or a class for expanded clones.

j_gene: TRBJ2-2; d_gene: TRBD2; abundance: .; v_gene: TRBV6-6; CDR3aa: CASSPRGGNTGELFF; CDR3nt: TGTGCCAGCAGTCCCCGGGGGGGCAACACCGGGGAGCTGTTTTTT
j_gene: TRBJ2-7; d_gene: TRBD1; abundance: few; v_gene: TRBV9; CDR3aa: CASSVGRGSYEQYF; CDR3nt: TGTGCCAGCAGCGTAGGCAGGGGGTCCTACGAGCAGTACTTC
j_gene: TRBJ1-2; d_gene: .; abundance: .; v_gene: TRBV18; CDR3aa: CASSPLQSSNSGYTF; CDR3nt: TGTGCCAGCTCACCTTTACAGAGCTCTAACAGCGGCTACACCTTC
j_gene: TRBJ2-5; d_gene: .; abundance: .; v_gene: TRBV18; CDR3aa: CASSPGRGQQETQYF; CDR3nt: TGTGCCAGCTCGCCCGGGAGAGGGCAACAAGAGACCCAGTACTTC
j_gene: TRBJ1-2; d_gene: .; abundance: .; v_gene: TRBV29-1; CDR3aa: CSVGDQYNYGYTF; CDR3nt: TGCAGCGTTGGAGATCAGTACAACTATGGCTACACCTTC
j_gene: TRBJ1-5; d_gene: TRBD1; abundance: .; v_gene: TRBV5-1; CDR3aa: CASSPTGALPYNQPQHF; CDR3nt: TGCGCCAGCAGCCCGACAGGGGCCCTCCCATACAATCAGCCCCAGCATTTT
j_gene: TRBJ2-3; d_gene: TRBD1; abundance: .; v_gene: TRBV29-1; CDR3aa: CSATGGTDTQYF; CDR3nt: TGCAGCGCAACAGGGGGCACAGATACGCAGTATTTT
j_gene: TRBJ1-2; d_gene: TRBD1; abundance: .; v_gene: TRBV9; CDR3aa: CASSVQGARGGYTF; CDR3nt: TGTGCCAGCAGCGTTCAGGGGGCTCGGGGTGGCTACACCTTC
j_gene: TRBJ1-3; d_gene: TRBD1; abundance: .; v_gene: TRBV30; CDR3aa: CAWNLQGLPGNTIYF; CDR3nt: TGTGCCTGGAACCTACAGGGGCTCCCTGGAAACACCATATATTTT
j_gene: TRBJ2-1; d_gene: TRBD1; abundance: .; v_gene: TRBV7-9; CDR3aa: CASSPPRQGSYNEQFF; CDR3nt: TGTGCCAGCAGCCCCCCCCGACAGGGTTCCTACAATGAGCAGTTCTTC
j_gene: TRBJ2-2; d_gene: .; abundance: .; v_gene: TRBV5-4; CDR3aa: CASSFVGGNTGELFF; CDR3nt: TGTGCCAGCAGCTTTGTGGGGGGGAACACCGGGGAGCTGTTTTTT
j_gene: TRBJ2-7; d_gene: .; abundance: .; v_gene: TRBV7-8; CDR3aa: CASSSSGGQGFSEQYF; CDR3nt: TGTGCCAGCAGCTCTTCCGGTGGGCAGGGTTTCAGCGAGCAGTACTTC
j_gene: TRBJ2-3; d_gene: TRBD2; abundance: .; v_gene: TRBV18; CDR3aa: CASSTGTSGVTDTQYF; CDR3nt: TGTGCCAGCTCCACCGGGACTAGCGGGGTCACAGATACGCAGTATTTT
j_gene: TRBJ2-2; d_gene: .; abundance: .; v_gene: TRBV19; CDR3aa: CASSWSGGRTGELFF; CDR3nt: TGTGCCAGTAGCTGGTCGGGGGGCCGCACCGGGGAGCTGTTTTTT
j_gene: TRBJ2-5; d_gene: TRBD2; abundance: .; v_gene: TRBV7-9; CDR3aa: CASSLSGNQETQYF; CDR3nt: TGTGCCAGCAGCTTAAGCGGGAACCAAGAGACCCAGTACTTC
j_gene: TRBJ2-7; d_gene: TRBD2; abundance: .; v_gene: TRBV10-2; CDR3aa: CASGGLAESSYEQYF; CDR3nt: TGCGCCAGCGGGGGACTAGCGGAAAGCTCCTACGAGCAGTACTTC
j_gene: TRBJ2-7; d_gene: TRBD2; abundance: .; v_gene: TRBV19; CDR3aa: CASSMLGTTKSYEQYF; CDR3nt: TGTGCCAGTAGTATGCTCGGGACTACCAAATCCTACGAGCAGTACTTC